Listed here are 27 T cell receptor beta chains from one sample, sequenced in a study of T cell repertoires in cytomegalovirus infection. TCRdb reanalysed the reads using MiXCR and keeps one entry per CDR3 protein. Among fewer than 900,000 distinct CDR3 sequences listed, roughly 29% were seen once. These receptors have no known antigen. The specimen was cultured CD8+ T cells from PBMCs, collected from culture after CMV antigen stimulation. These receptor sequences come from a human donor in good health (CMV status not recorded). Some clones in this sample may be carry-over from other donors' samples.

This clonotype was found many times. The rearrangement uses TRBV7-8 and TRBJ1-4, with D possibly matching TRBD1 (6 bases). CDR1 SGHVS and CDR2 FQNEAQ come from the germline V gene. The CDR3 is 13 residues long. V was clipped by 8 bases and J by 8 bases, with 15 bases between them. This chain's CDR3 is CASLGQAKEKLFF. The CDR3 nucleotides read TGTGCCAGCCTGGGACAAGCAAAAGAAAAACTGTTTTTT.

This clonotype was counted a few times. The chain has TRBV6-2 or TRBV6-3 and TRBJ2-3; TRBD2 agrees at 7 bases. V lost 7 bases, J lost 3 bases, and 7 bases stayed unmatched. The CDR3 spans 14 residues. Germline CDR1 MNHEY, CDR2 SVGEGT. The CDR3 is CASISNGGTDTQYF. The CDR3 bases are TGTGCCAGCATCTCAAACGGGGGGACAGATACGCAGTATTTT.

CDR3 in DNA: TGTGCCAGCAGGATTACTCAGGGTAGCAATGAGCAGTTCTTC. Its translation: CASRITQGSNEQFF. This rearrangement joins TRBV7-6 to TRBJ2-1; D may be TRBD1 (5 bases). This CDR3 comprises 14 residues. CDR1 SGHVS and CDR2 FNYEAQ come from the germline V gene. V lost 6 bases to trimming and J lost 6 bases, with 15 bases between them.

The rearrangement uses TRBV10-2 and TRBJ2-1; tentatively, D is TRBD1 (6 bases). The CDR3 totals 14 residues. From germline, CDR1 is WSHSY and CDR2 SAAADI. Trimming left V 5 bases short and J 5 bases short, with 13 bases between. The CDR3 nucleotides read TGCGCCAGCAGTACAGGGCAGTGGAACAATGAGCAGTTCTTC. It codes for CASSTGQWNNEQFF.

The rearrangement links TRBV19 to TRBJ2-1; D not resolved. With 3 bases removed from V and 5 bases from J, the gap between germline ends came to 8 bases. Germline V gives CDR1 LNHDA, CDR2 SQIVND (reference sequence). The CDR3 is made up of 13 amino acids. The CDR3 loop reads CASSITEDNEQFF. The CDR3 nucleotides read TGTGCCAGTAGTATTACCGAGGACAATGAGCAGTTCTTC.

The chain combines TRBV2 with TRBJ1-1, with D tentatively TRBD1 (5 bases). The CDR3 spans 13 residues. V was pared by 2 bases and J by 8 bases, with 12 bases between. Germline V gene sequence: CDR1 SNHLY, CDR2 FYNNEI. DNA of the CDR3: TGTGCCAGCAGTGAAAGGACACCCTTCGAAGCTTTCTTT. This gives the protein CASSERTPFEAFF.

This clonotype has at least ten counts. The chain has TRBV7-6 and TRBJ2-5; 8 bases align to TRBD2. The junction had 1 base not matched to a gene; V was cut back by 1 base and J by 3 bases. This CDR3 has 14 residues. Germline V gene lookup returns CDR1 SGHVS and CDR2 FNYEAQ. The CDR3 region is CASSLDSGEETQYF. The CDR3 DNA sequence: TGTGCCAGCAGCTTAGATAGCGGGGAAGAGACCCAGTACTTC.

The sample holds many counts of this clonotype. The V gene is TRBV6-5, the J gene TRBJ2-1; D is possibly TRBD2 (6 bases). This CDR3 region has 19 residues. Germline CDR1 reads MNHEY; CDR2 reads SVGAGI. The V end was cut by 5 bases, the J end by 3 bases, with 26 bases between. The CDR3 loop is CASSGERTKTPFVYNEQFF. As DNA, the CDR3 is TGTGCCAGCAGTGGAGAAAGGACTAAGACTCCTTTCGTCTACAATGAGCAGTTCTTC.

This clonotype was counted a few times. CDR3 in amino acids: CSVELKWGYTF. CDR3 DNA sequence: TGCAGCGTTGAATTGAAGTGGGGCTACACCTTC. The V and J genes are TRBV29-1 and TRBJ1-2; D not resolved. V gave up 2 bases and J gave up 8 bases, with 9 bases separating them. CDR3 length: 11 residues. Germline CDR1 SQVTM, CDR2 ANQGSEA.

The chain's CDR3 is CASSQRQGTYYEQYF. The CDR3, as DNA: TGTGCCAGCAGCCAGAGACAGGGGACCTACTACGAGCAGTACTTC. The chain links TRBV3-1 to TRBJ2-7, with 8 bases aligning to TRBD1. This CDR3 has 15 residues. V dropped 3 bases and J dropped 3; count of bases not matched to a gene: 7. CDR1 and CDR2 (germline): LGHDT, YNNKEL (reference sequence).

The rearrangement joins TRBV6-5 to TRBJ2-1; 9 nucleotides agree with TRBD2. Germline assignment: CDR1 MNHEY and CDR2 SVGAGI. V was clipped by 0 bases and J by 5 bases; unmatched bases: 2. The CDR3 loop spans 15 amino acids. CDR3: CASSYSTSGNNEQFF. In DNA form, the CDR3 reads TGTGCCAGCAGTTACTCGACTAGCGGAAACAATGAGCAGTTCTTC.

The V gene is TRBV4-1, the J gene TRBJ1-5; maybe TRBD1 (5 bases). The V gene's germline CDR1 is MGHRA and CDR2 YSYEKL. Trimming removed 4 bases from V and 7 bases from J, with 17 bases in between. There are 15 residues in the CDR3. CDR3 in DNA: TGCGCCAGCAGCCCACACTCCAGGGCTGGACAGCCCCAGCATTTT. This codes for CASSPHSRAGQPQHF.

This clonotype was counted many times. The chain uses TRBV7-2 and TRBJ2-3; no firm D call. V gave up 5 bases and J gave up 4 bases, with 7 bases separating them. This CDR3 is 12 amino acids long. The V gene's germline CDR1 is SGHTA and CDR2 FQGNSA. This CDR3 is CASSPLPDTQYF. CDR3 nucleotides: TGTGCCAGCAGCCCACTCCCAGATACGCAGTATTTT.

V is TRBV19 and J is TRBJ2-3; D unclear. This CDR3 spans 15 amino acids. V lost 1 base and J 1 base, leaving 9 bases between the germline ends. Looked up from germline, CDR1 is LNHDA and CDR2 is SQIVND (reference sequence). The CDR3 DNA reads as TGTGCCAGTAGTATAGGGGCTACAGGCACAGATACGCAGTATTTT. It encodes CASSIGATGTDTQYF.

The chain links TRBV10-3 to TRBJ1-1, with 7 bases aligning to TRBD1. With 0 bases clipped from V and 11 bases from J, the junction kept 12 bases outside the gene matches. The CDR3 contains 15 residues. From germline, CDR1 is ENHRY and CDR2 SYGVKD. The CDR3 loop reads CAISESRGPISQAFF. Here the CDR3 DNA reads TGTGCCATCAGTGAGTCAAGGGGGCCTATTTCCCAGGCTTTCTTT.

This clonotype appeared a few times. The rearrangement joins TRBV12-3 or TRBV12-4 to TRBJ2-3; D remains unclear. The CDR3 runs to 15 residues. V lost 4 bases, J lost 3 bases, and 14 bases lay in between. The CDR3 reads CASSSHILGTDTQYF. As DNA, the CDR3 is TGTGCCAGCAGTTCACATATTCTGGGGACAGATACGCAGTATTTT.

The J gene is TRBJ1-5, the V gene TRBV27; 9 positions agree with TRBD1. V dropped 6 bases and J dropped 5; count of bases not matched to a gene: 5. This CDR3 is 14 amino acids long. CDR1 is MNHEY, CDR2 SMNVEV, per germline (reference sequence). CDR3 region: CASRRQGGYQPQHF. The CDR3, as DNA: TGTGCCAGCAGGCGACAGGGGGGTTATCAGCCCCAGCATTTT.

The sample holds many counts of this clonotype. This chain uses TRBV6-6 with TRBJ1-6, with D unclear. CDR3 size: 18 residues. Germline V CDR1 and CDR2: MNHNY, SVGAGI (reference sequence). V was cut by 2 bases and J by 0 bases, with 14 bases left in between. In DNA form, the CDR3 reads TGTGCCAGCAGTTACCAACCCCTAACAAGCTCCTATAATTCACCCCTCCACTTT. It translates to CASSYQPLTSSYNSPLHF.

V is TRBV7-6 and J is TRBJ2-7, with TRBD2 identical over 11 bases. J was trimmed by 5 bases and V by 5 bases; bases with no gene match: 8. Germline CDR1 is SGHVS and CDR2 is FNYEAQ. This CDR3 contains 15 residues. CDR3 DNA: TGTGCCAGCAGCGTCTCTAGCGGGGGGTTCAACGAGCAGTACTTC. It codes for CASSVSSGGFNEQYF. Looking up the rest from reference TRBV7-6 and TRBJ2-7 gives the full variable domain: GAGVSQSPRYKVTKRGQDVALRCDPISGHVSLYWYRQALGQGPEFLTYFNYEAQQDKSGLPNDRFSAERPEGSISTLTIQRTEQRDSAMYRCASSVSSGGFNEQYFGPGTRLTVT.

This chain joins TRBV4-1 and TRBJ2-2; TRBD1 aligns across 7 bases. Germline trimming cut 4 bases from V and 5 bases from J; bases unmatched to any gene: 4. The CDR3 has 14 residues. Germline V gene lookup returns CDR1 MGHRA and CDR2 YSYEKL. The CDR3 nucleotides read TGCGCCAGCAGCCTGGACAGGACAACCGGGGAGCTGTTTTTT. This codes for CASSLDRTTGELFF.

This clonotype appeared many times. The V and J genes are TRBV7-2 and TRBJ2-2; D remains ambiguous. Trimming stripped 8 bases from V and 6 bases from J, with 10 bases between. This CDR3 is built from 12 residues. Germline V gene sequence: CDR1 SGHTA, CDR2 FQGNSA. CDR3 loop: CASRWESGELFF. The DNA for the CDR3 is TGTGCCAGCCGGTGGGAATCCGGGGAGCTGTTTTTT.

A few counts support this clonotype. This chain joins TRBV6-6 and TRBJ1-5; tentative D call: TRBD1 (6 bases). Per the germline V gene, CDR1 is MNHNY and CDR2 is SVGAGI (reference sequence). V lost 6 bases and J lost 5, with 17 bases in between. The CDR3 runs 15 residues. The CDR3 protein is CASRRDISRDQPQHF. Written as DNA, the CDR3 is TGTGCCAGCAGACGGGACATAAGTAGGGATCAGCCCCAGCATTTT.

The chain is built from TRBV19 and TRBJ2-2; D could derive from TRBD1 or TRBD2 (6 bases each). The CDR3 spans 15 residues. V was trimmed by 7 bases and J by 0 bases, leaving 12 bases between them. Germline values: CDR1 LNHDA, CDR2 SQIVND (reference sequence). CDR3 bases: TGTGCCAGTACCGACAGGAGGGCGAACACCGGGGAGCTGTTTTTT. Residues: CASTDRRANTGELFF.

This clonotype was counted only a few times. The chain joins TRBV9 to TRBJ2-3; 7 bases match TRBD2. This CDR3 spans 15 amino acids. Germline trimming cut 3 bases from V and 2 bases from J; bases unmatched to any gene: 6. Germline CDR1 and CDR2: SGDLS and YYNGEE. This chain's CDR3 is CASSGYGGNTDTQYF. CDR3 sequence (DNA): TGTGCCAGCAGCGGCTACGGGGGGAACACAGATACGCAGTATTTT.

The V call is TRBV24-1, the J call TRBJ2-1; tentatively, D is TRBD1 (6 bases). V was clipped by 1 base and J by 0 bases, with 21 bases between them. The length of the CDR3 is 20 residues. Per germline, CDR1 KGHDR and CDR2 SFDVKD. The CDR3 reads CATSDLGGRDTLSSYNEQFF. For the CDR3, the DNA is TGTGCCACCAGTGATTTAGGGGGAAGGGACACCCTTAGCTCCTACAATGAGCAGTTCTTC.

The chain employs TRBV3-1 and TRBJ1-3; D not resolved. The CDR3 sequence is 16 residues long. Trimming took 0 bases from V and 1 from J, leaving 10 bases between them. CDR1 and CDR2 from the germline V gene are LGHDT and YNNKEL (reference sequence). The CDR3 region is CASSQDQAPSGNTIYF. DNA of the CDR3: TGTGCCAGCAGCCAAGACCAGGCCCCTTCTGGAAACACCATATATTTT.

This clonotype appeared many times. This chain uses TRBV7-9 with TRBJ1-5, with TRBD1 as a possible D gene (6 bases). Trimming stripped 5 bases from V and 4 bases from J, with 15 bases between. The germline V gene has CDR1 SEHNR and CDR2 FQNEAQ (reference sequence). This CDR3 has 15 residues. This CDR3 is CASSPRGQLNQPQHF. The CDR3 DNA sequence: TGTGCCAGCAGCCCAAGAGGACAGCTTAATCAGCCCCAGCATTTT.